A single sample gave rise to the 31 T cell receptor beta chains below, sequenced in a study of cytomegalovirus exposure and HLA in healthy donors. Primers included in the PCR were 60 Vbeta and 13 Jbeta primers. Libraries were prepared by immunoSEQ multiplex PCR; TCRdb keeps only in-frame clonotypes and omits some of them. Altogether approximately 100,000 clones are present, roughly 80% being singletons, with the ten largest covering around an eighth. Sequenced input: PBMCs. The receptors were sampled from a male donor in good health and CMV-seropositive.

J is TRBJ2-7 and V is TRBV5-4; 11 nucleotides match TRBD1. The CDR3 is 14 residues long. With 4 bases clipped from V and 5 bases from J, the junction kept 5 bases outside the gene matches. Germline CDR1 is SGHNT and CDR2 is YYREEE (reference sequence). The CDR3 nucleotides read TGTGCCAGCAGCGTTAGGACAGGGGGCGACGAGCAGTACTTC. Translation gives CASSVRTGGDEQYF.

CDR3 DNA sequence: TGTGCCTGGAGGTCCAGGGGGCTGATGGAAAAACTGTTTTTT. Translating gives CAWRSRGLMEKLFF. The chain combines TRBV30 with TRBJ1-4; 8 bases agree with TRBD1. The V gene end was trimmed by 3 bases and the J gene end by 8 bases; junction bases not matched to a gene: 8. The CDR3 loop spans 14 amino acids. The germline CDR1 and CDR2 sequences are GTSNPN and SVGIG (reference sequence). Together with reference TRBV30 and TRBJ1-4, the CDR3 gives the full variable domain: SQTIHQWPATLVQPVGSPLSLECTVEGTSNPNLYWYRQAAGRGLQLLFYSVGIGQISSEVPQNLSASRPQDRQFILSSKKLLLSDSGFYLCAWRSRGLMEKLFFGSGTQLSVL.

J is TRBJ2-2 and V is TRBV4-3; possible D gene TRBD1, 6 bases. In germline, CDR1 is LGHNA, CDR2 YSLEER. This CDR3 region has 14 residues. Deletions cut 1 base from V and 3 bases from J, with 6 bases between. The CDR3 loop is CASSQGGHTGELFF. The CDR3 nucleotides read TGCGCCAGCAGCCAAGGGGGGCACACCGGGGAGCTGTTTTTT.

The gene calls are TRBV10-3 and TRBJ1-2; TRBD1 agrees at 12 bases. CDR1 and CDR2 (germline): ENHRY, SYGVKD. J was trimmed by 6 bases and V by 4 bases; bases with no gene match: 6. CDR3 size: 15 residues. The DNA of the CDR3 is TGTGCCATCAGTGGAACCGGGACAGGGGGCGATGGCTACACCTTC. It yields the protein CAISGTGTGGDGYTF.

V is TRBV2 and J is TRBJ1-2; D is unresolved. The germline CDR1 and CDR2 sequences are SNHLY and FYNNEI. The ends were cut back, 5 bases at V and 3 bases at J, with 10 bases in the middle. There are 13 residues in the CDR3. The CDR3 spells CASSSSVYYGYTF. CDR3 DNA: TGTGCCAGCAGTAGTTCAGTATACTATGGCTACACCTTC.

In its sample, this clone was seen a few times. The chain joins TRBV4-1 to TRBJ2-3; perhaps TRBD1 as D (6 bases). This CDR3 contains 15 residues. CDR1 is MGHRA and CDR2 is YSYEKL in the germline V gene. Trimming took off 4 bases at V and 2 bases at J, with 13 bases between the two ends. The CDR3 coding sequence is TGCGCCAGCAGCCCCCCGGACAGTATCACAGATACGCAGTATTTT. Translated, it gives CASSPPDSITDTQYF.

V gene TRBV30 combines with J gene TRBJ2-7, with 7 bases fitting TRBD1. Germline lookup yields CDR1 GTSNPN and CDR2 SVGIG (reference sequence). V lost 3 bases to trimming and J lost 1 base; unmatched junction nucleotides: 9. The CDR3 spans 15 residues. CDR3: CAWSPRDSLSYEQYF. The CDR3 nucleotides read TGTGCCTGGAGCCCCCGGGACAGTCTTTCCTACGAGCAGTACTTC.

The rearrangement joins TRBV10-3 to TRBJ2-4; 7 bases are a match to TRBD1. Per the germline V gene, CDR1 is ENHRY and CDR2 is SYGVKD. This CDR3 spans 14 amino acids. V gave up 6 bases and J gave up 7 bases; unmatched junction bases: 9. CDR3 in amino acids: CAIRDPGQSNIQYF. The CDR3 coding sequence is TGTGCCATCAGGGATCCGGGACAGTCTAACATTCAGTACTTC.

Only a few counts were recorded for this clone. The CDR3 DNA is TGTGCCAGCAGCGAAGGAGCGGGGGGCCCCACAGATACGCAGTATTTT. Protein: CASSEGAGGPTDTQYF. The chain is built from TRBV5-6 and TRBJ2-3; 9 nucleotides agree with TRBD2. V dropped 4 bases and J dropped 2; count of bases not matched to a gene: 8. The germline CDR1 and CDR2 sequences are SGHDT and YYEEEE. This CDR3 region has 16 residues.

The chain joins TRBV28 to TRBJ1-3; D not resolved. In germline, CDR1 is MDHEN, CDR2 SYDVKM. V dropped 7 bases and J dropped 4 bases, with 11 bases sitting between them. This CDR3 region has 13 residues. The CDR3 loop is CASKVANGNTIYF. The CDR3, as DNA: TGTGCCAGCAAAGTGGCAAACGGAAACACCATATATTTT.

V usage is TRBV28 and J usage is TRBJ2-4; 9 nucleotides agree with TRBD1. V shed 4 bases, J shed 8 bases, and the junction held 6 bases outside the gene matches. CDR3 size: 14 residues. CDR1 and CDR2 (germline): MDHEN, SYDVKM. The CDR3 reads CASSSDRGIDIQYF. Here the CDR3 DNA reads TGTGCCAGCAGTTCCGACAGGGGGATAGACATTCAGTACTTC.

The chain recombines TRBV4-3 with TRBJ2-1, with 8 bases aligning to TRBD1. Germline loops: CDR1 LGHNA, CDR2 YSLEER. This CDR3 has 14 residues. V was clipped by 4 bases and J by 7 bases; unmatched bases: 6. CDR3 nucleotides: TGCGCCAGCAGCCCTTCTAACAGGGGGAATGAGCAGTTCTTC. It translates to CASSPSNRGNEQFF.

The gene calls are TRBV10-1 and TRBJ2-3, with D hard to call. Germline CDR1 WNHNN, CDR2 SYGVQD (reference sequence). This CDR3 is built from 14 residues. The germline V and J ends were trimmed by 3 bases and 0 bases, with 7 bases remaining between them. The CDR3 region has the DNA TGCGCCAGCAGTGATCTCCGTAGCACAGATACGCAGTATTTT. Translating it yields CASSDLRSTDTQYF.

The rearrangement links TRBV7-3 to TRBJ2-5, with 9 nucleotides matching TRBD2. This CDR3 region has 16 residues. Per germline, CDR1 SGHTA and CDR2 FQGTGA. Unmatched junction bases numbered 8, after V lost 1 base and J lost 5 bases. CDR3 protein: CASSLNGGGARETQYF. CDR3 sequence (DNA): TGTGCCAGCAGCTTAAATGGCGGGGGGGCCAGGGAGACCCAGTACTTC.

This chain connects TRBV4-2 to TRBJ2-7; maybe TRBD1 (6 bases). The germline V gene encodes CDR1 LGHNA and CDR2 YNFKEQ. The length of the CDR3 is 14 residues. Trimming pared 0 bases from V and 4 bases from J, leaving 10 bases between. CDR3 bases: TGTGCCAGCAGCCAAGATGGCACAGGGTACGAGCAGTACTTC. Its protein is CASSQDGTGYEQYF.

This rearrangement joins TRBV11-3 to TRBJ2-1, with D hard to call. CDR3 length: 15 amino acids. Germline V gives CDR1 SGHNT, CDR2 YENEEA. Trimming shortened V by 1 base and J by 5 bases, and 12 bases separated the two germline ends. The DNA for the CDR3 is TGTGCCAGCAGCTTAGGCGGTAGCCCGGACAATGAGCAGTTCTTC. Translated, it gives CASSLGGSPDNEQFF.

The gene calls are TRBV10-3 and TRBJ1-4; TRBD1 agrees at 10 bases. This CDR3 spans 14 amino acids. The germline gives CDR1 ENHRY, CDR2 SYGVKD. With V trimmed by 2 bases and J by 6 bases, 0 bases remained unmatched. CDR3 nucleotide sequence: TGTGCCATCAGTGAGGGGACAGGGGATGAAAAACTGTTTTTT. This gives the protein CAISEGTGDEKLFF.

The CDR3 reads CASSLRYRGNGQPQHF. The CDR3 DNA reads TGTGCCAGCAGCTTAAGGTACAGGGGGAATGGTCAGCCCCAGCATTTT. The chain carries TRBV7-2 and TRBJ1-5, with 8 nucleotides matching TRBD1. This CDR3 region has 16 residues. Germline V gives CDR1 SGHTA, CDR2 FQGNSA. V lost 2 bases to trimming and J lost 6 bases; unmatched junction nucleotides: 9.

The table lists this clone with a count of one. The chain couples TRBV19 to TRBJ1-6, with D possibly being TRBD1 (6 bases). Trimming cost V 8 bases and J 4 bases, with 9 bases left between them. Germline V gene sequence: CDR1 LNHDA, CDR2 SQIVND (reference sequence). The CDR3 spans 13 residues. CDR3 in DNA: TGTGCCAGTGCAGGGACATATAATTCACCCCTCCACTTT. This sequence encodes CASAGTYNSPLHF.

The CDR3 coding sequence is TGTGCCAGTAGTATAGGAGGGATTGCGAACTATGGCTACACCTTC. Translation: CASSIGGIANYGYTF. The chain carries TRBV19 and TRBJ1-2; no clear D. This CDR3 has 15 amino acids. Germline V gene sequence: CDR1 LNHDA, CDR2 SQIVND (reference sequence). Trimming removed 1 base from V and 2 bases from J, with 11 bases in between.

The chain joins TRBV28 to TRBJ1-1; TRBD1 is a possible D gene (5 bases). Between the trimmed V and J ends, which lost 2 bases and 3 bases, there was a span of 13 bases. This CDR3 is 15 amino acids long. Germline-derived CDR1 and CDR2 are MDHEN and SYDVKM. The CDR3 here is CASSLLWQGDTEAFF. The CDR3, as DNA: TGTGCCAGCAGTTTACTCTGGCAGGGTGACACTGAAGCTTTCTTT.

V usage is TRBV2 and J usage is TRBJ1-4; D may be TRBD1 (5 bases). This CDR3 is 14 amino acids long. Germline CDR1 SNHLY, CDR2 FYNNEI. V lost 4 bases and J 0 bases, leaving 6 bases between the germline ends. CDR3 sequence (DNA): TGTGCCAGCAGTGGACAGTCAACTAATGAAAAACTGTTTTTT. Translation gives CASSGQSTNEKLFF.

The chain recombines TRBV7-9 with TRBJ2-2; 7 bases match TRBD1. The germline gives CDR1 SEHNR, CDR2 FQNEAQ (reference sequence). This CDR3 spans 15 amino acids. Losses at the gene ends were 5 bases for V and 8 bases for J; bases not matched to a gene: 11. CDR3 sequence: CASSPTDRESGELFF. CDR3 nucleotides: TGTGCCAGCAGCCCCACCGACAGGGAGTCAGGGGAGCTGTTTTTT.

The V call is TRBV6-1, the J call TRBJ1-1, with TRBD1 matching over 8 bases. V shed 6 bases, J shed 1 base, and the junction held 4 bases outside the gene matches. Germline values: CDR1 MNHNS, CDR2 SASEGT. The CDR3 consists of 14 residues. CDR3 sequence reads: CASRETGENTEAFF. In nucleotides, the CDR3 is TGTGCCAGCAGAGAGACAGGGGAGAACACTGAAGCTTTCTTT.

Only a few counts were recorded for this clone. The rearrangement links TRBV6-5 to TRBJ1-2; possible D gene TRBD1, 6 bases. CDR1 and CDR2 (germline): MNHEY, SVGAGI. The CDR3 is made up of 12 amino acids. The V end lost 6 bases, the J end lost 4 bases, and 9 bases lay between the germline ends. The CDR3, as DNA: TGTGCCAGCAGAACAGGGATCTATGGCTACACCTTC. Its translation: CASRTGIYGYTF.

The V gene is TRBV29-1, the J gene TRBJ2-7; D not certain. Trimming pared 1 base from V and 2 bases from J, leaving 3 bases between. The CDR3 is 11 residues long. CDR1 and CDR2 (germline): SQVTM, ANQGSEA. The CDR3 protein is CSVEGAYEQYF. Written as DNA, the CDR3 is TGCAGCGTTGAAGGAGCCTACGAGCAGTACTTC.

The V call is TRBV4-1, the J call TRBJ1-2; tentative D call: TRBD1 (5 bases). V was shortened by 3 bases and J by 3 bases, with 11 bases between the two germline ends. Germline CDR1 and CDR2: MGHRA and YSYEKL. CDR3 length: 14 residues. As DNA, the CDR3 is TGCGCCAGCAGCCATAGGGGTCGGGACTATGGCTACACCTTC. Residues: CASSHRGRDYGYTF.

The V gene is TRBV5-5, the J gene TRBJ1-1; D is ambiguous. In germline, CDR1 is SGHKS, CDR2 YYEKEE (reference sequence). This CDR3 has 12 amino acids. V dropped 3 bases and J dropped 8 bases, with 11 bases sitting between them. The CDR3 is CASSWGGQEAFF. The CDR3 coding sequence is TGTGCCAGCAGCTGGGGAGGGCAGGAAGCTTTCTTT.

The J gene is TRBJ2-1, the V gene TRBV2, with a possible D match to TRBD2 (6 bases). Germline values: CDR1 SNHLY, CDR2 FYNNEI. The CDR3 runs to 13 residues. V was pared by 7 bases and J by 8 bases, with 15 bases between. The CDR3 DNA reads as TGTGCCAGCACCAAGGGCGGAGGGGATGAGCAGTTCTTC. Protein sequence: CASTKGGGDEQFF.

As concerns this clone: Its ends do not fully match the called genes, so a read error is possible. V gene TRBV7-9 combines with J gene TRBJ2-6; the D is unclear. The CDR3 spans 16 residues. In germline, CDR1 is SEHNR, CDR2 FQNEAQ (reference sequence). The CDR3 protein is CSSSLWPTSGANVLTF. Written as DNA, the CDR3 is TGTTCCAGCAGCTTATGGCCAACCTCTGGGGCCAACGTCCTGACTTTC.

This clone was picked up a small number of times. The chain carries TRBV13 and TRBJ1-2; 8 bases are a match to TRBD1. Per germline, CDR1 PRHDT and CDR2 FYEKMQ (reference sequence). The CDR3 has 15 amino acids. V dropped 8 bases and J dropped 2; count of bases not matched to a gene: 10. Written as DNA, the CDR3 is TGTGCCAGCCACGGTTTTAGGGACAGGAACTATGGCTACACCTTC. Residues: CASHGFRDRNYGYTF.